This T cell receptor beta chain stems from a study of T cell changes during pregnancy in multiple sclerosis. Here immunoSEQ multiplex PCR was the method, and the copy in TCRdb shows in-frame clones only, minus some. The repertoire has 70,000 to 95,000 clones, 75% to 90% of them found once; the top ten carry 1.5% to 2%. Trimming stripped 8 bases from V and 4 bases from J, with 17 bases between. This CDR3 spans 14 amino acids. The germline V gene encodes CDR1 MNHNS and CDR2 SASEGT. Sequences were derived from peripheral blood, sampled before pregnancy. The V gene is TRBV6-1, the J gene TRBJ1-1; TRBD1 is a possible D gene (5 bases). The sequence came from a female donor with multiple sclerosis, enrolled in a pregnancy study. The CDR3 is CASGGAVQSTEAFF. CDR3 coding DNA: TGTGCCAGCGGAGGGGCGGTACAGTCCACTGAAGCTTTCTTT.